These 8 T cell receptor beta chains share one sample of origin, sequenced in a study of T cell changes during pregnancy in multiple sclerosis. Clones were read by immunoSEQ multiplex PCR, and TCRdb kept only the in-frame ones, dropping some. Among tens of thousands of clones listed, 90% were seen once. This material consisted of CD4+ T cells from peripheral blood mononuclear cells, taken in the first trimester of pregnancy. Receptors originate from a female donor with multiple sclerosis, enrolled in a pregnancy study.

The CDR3 loop is CASSLQGSEQYF. The CDR3 nucleotides read TGCGCCAGCAGCTTGCAGGGCTCCGAGCAGTACTTC. This chain links TRBV5-1 with TRBJ2-7; possible D gene TRBD1, 5 bases. The length of the CDR3 is 12 residues. The V gene lost 1 base and the J gene lost 6 bases, with 8 bases spanning the gap. CDR1 is SGHRS, CDR2 YFSETQ, per germline.

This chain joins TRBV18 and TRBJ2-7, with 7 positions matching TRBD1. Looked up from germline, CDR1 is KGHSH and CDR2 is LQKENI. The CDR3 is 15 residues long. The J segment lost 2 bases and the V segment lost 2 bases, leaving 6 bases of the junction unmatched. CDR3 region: CASSPYRDSAYEQYF. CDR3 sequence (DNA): TGTGCCAGCTCACCATACAGGGACAGTGCCTACGAGCAGTACTTC.

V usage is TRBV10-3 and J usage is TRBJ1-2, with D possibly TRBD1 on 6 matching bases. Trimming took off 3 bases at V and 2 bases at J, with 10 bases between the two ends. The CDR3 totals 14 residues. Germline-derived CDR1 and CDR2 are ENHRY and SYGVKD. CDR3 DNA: TGTGCCATCAGTGACGCACAGGGAAACTATGGCTACACCTTC. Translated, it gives CAISDAQGNYGYTF.

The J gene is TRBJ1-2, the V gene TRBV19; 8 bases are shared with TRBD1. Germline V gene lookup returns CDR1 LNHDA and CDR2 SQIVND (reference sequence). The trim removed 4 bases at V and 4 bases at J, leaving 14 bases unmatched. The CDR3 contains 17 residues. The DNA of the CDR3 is TGTGCCAGTAGTAACGGGACAGGACGGATCCTACTCTATGGCTACACCTTC. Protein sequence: CASSNGTGRILLYGYTF.

CDR3 bases: TGTGCCAGCAGCGGCAGGGGGGTCACTGAAGCTTTCTTT. This encodes CASSGRGVTEAFF. The chain couples TRBV7-3 to TRBJ1-1; 7 bases agree with TRBD1. CDR3 length: 13 residues. CDR1 SGHTA and CDR2 FQGTGA come from the germline V gene. Germline trimming cut 5 bases from V and 4 bases from J; bases unmatched to any gene: 4.

The CDR3 DNA reads TGTGCCAGTAGAAAAGAGACCCGGGACACCGGGTACCAGCCCCAGCATTTT. This gives the protein CASRKETRDTGYQPQHF. V and J are TRBV19 and TRBJ1-5, with D possibly matching TRBD1 (6 bases). Trimming removed 6 bases from V and 7 bases from J, with 25 bases in between. Germline V gene lookup returns CDR1 LNHDA and CDR2 SQIVND (reference sequence). The CDR3 extends over 17 amino acids.

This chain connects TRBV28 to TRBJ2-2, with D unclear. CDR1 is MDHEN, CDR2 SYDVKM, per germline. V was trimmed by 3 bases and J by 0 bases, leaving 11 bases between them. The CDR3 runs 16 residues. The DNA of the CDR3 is TGTGCCAGCAGTTTTAGTTCACGGTCGAACACCGGGGAGCTGTTTTTT. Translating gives CASSFSSRSNTGELFF.

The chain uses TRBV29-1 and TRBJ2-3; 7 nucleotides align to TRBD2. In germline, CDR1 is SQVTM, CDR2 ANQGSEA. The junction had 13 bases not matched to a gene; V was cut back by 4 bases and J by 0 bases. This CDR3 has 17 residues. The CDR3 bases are TGCAGCGTTGTTGGTTCGATCGCGGGGGTAAGCACAGATACGCAGTATTTT. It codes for CSVVGSIAGVSTDTQYF.